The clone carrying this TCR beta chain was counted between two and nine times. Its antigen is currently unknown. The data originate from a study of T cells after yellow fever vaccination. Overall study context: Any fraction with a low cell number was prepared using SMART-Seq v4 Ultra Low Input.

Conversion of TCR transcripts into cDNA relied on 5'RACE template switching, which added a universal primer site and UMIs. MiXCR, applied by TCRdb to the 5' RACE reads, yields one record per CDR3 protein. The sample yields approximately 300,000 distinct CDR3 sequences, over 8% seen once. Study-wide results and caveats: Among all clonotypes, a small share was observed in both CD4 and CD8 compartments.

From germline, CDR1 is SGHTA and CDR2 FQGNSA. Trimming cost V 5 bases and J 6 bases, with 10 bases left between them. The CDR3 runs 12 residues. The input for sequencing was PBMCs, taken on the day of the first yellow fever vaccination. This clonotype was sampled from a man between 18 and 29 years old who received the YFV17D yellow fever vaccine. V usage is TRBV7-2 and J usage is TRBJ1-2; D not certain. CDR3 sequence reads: CASSQDGHGYTF. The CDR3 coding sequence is TGTGCCAGCAGCCAGGACGGACATGGCTACACCTTC.